These 26 T cell receptor beta chains share one sample of origin, sequenced in a study of blood T cell repertoires in COVID-19. The repertoire was sequenced with immunoSEQ multiplex PCR; TCRdb's copy has only in-frame clones and lacks some. The top ten clones hold roughly 4.3% of a sample with about 280,000 clones, 70% to 90% of them seen once. Sequencing was carried out using PBMCs or T cells enriched from blood (not recorded which). The receptors here all came from a woman between 25 and 40 years old with acute COVID-19.

V is TRBV7-9 and J is TRBJ1-6, with D possibly matching TRBD1 (6 bases). Per germline, CDR1 SEHNR and CDR2 FQNEAQ (reference sequence). This CDR3 contains 16 residues. The V and J ends lost 5 bases and 9 bases respectively, with 20 bases between them. Here the CDR3 reads CASSPDVGRGVSPLHF. DNA for the CDR3: TGTGCCAGCAGCCCTGATGTAGGCAGGGGCGTTTCACCCCTCCACTTT.

The rearrangement links TRBV5-1 to TRBJ1-3, with a weak D call TRBD1 (6 bases). The CDR3 runs 14 residues. Trimming removed 0 bases at V and 2 bases at J, with 6 bases between. CDR1 SGHRS and CDR2 YFSETQ come from the germline V gene. CDR3 nucleotide sequence: TGCGCCAGCAGCTTGGGACAGGCTGGAAACACCATATATTTT. Its protein product is CASSLGQAGNTIYF.

At least ten counts were recorded for this clone. This chain links TRBV3-1 (or the pseudogene TRBV3-2) with TRBJ1-1, with D possibly being TRBD1 (6 bases). Trimming pared 3 bases from V and 1 base from J, leaving 12 bases between. The length of the CDR3 is 15 residues. The germline V gene encodes CDR1 LGHDT and CDR2 YNNKEL (reference sequence). The CDR3 DNA reads as TGTGCCAGCAGCCAGGGGGCAATTCGGAACACTGAAGCTTTCTTT. Amino acid sequence: CASSQGAIRNTEAFF.

V usage is TRBV10-2 and J usage is TRBJ2-1; 8 positions agree with TRBD1. The V and J ends lost 4 bases and 9 bases, in that order; junction bases with no gene match: 2. This CDR3 contains 12 residues. Per the germline V gene, CDR1 is WSHSY and CDR2 is SAAADI. The chain's CDR3 is CASSVTGVEQFF. The CDR3 nucleotides are TGCGCCAGCAGTGTGACAGGGGTTGAGCAGTTCTTC.

V is TRBV4-1 and J is TRBJ1-4, with D perhaps TRBD1 (5 bases). Germline V lookup: CDR1 MGHRA, CDR2 YSYEKL. CDR3 length: 15 amino acids. Trimming left V 3 bases short and J 4 bases short, with 12 bases between. CDR3 region: CASSQVQDVNEKLFF. The CDR3, as DNA: TGCGCCAGCAGCCAGGTACAGGACGTTAATGAAAAACTGTTTTTT.

The genes are TRBV15 and TRBJ2-2; TRBD2 agrees at 15 bases. Germline loops: CDR1 LNHNV, CDR2 YYDKDF (reference sequence). The V and J ends lost 1 base and 7 bases, in that order; junction bases with no gene match: 4. This CDR3 region has 17 residues. As DNA, the CDR3 is TGTGCCACCAGCAGAGGAGGACTAGCGGGAGGGCACGGGGAGCTGTTTTTT. This codes for CATSRGGLAGGHGELFF.

The chain uses TRBV5-1 and TRBJ2-7; 12 nucleotides line up with TRBD1. This CDR3 is 16 amino acids long. Germline CDR1 and CDR2: SGHRS and YFSETQ. The ends lost 3 bases at V and 0 bases at J; junction bases unmatched: 4. In DNA form, the CDR3 reads TGCGCCAGCAGCTCCCGGGACAGGGGGCTCTCCTACGAGCAGTACTTC. Its protein product is CASSSRDRGLSYEQYF. Using reference TRBV5-1 and TRBJ2-7 for the parts outside the CDR3, the full variable domain is KAGVTQTPRYLIKTRGQQVTLSCSPISGHRSVSWYQQTPGQGLQFLFEYFSETQRNKGNFPGRFSGRQFSNSRSEMNVSTLELGDSALYLCASSSRDRGLSYEQYFGPGTRLTVT.

A remark on this clone: Other DNA sequences in the same sample also yield this CDR3. The V gene is TRBV5-1, the J gene TRBJ2-1; 7 nucleotides match TRBD2. The CDR3 is made up of 15 amino acids. With V trimmed by 0 bases and J by 2 bases, 2 bases remained unmatched. In germline, CDR1 is SGHRS, CDR2 YFSETQ. CDR3 region: CASSLVSGAYNEQFF. The CDR3 coding sequence is TGCGCCAGCAGCTTGGTAAGCGGGGCCTACAATGAGCAGTTCTTC.

V usage is TRBV11-2 and J usage is TRBJ2-7; 11 nucleotides match TRBD2. Germline CDR1 is SGHAT and CDR2 is FQNNGV. Losses at the gene ends were 1 base for V and 6 bases for J; bases not matched to a gene: 5. CDR3 length: 15 amino acids. In DNA form, the CDR3 reads TGTGCCAGCAGCTTAGGTACTAGCGGGAGCTCCGAGCAGTACTTC. It encodes CASSLGTSGSSEQYF. The entire variable domain, with the rest obtained from reference TRBV11-2 and TRBJ2-7, is as follows: EAGVAQSPRYKIIEKRQSVAFWCNPISGHATLYWYQQILGQGPKLLIQFQNNGVVDDSQLPKDRFSAERLKGVDSTLKIQPAKLEDSAVYLCASSLGTSGSSEQYFGPGTRLTVT.

V usage is TRBV28 and J usage is TRBJ2-3; no firm D call. The CDR3 has 14 residues. Germline values: CDR1 MDHEN, CDR2 SYDVKM. Trimming left V 7 bases short and J 1 base short, with 12 bases between. The CDR3 DNA sequence: TGTGCCAGCACCCAAGGTGGGCGCACAGATACGCAGTATTTT. Its translation is CASTQGGRTDTQYF.

V gene TRBV19 combines with J gene TRBJ2-2; 10 bases are shared with TRBD1. Trimming cost V 5 bases and J 6 bases; bases outside gene matches: 0. This CDR3 is built from 13 residues. Germline V gene sequence: CDR1 LNHDA, CDR2 SQIVND (reference sequence). CDR3 in amino acids: CASSGQGAGELFF. In nucleotides, the CDR3 is TGTGCCAGTAGTGGACAGGGGGCCGGGGAGCTGTTTTTT.

V is TRBV28 and J is TRBJ2-7; 15 bases agree with TRBD2. V was pared by 3 bases and J by 0 bases, with 3 bases of the junction left unmatched. The V gene's germline CDR1 is MDHEN and CDR2 SYDVKM. This CDR3 spans 17 amino acids. The CDR3 DNA is TGTGCCAGCAGTTTGGGACTAGCGGGAGGTATCTCCTACGAGCAGTACTTC. Translation: CASSLGLAGGISYEQYF.

The chain is built from TRBV24-1 and TRBJ2-2; maybe TRBD2 (5 bases). Germline CDR1 reads KGHDR; CDR2 reads SFDVKD. The CDR3 extends over 16 amino acids. V was pared by 4 bases and J by 2 bases, with 13 bases between. In DNA form, the CDR3 reads TGTGCCACCAGTGACTCAGCGGCTGCCAACACCGGGGAGCTGTTTTTT. Amino acids: CATSDSAAANTGELFF.

This chain connects TRBV18 to TRBJ1-1; 10 nucleotides line up with TRBD1. The CDR3 sequence is 15 residues long. V gave up 5 bases and J gave up 4 bases; unmatched junction bases: 7. CDR1 KGHSH and CDR2 LQKENI come from the germline V gene. The CDR3 protein is CASSKGTGVGTEAFF. The CDR3 DNA follows: TGTGCCAGCTCAAAAGGGACAGGGGTAGGCACTGAAGCTTTCTTT.

A note on this clone: An end of the junction differs from the germline gene, which may be a read error. J is TRBJ1-4 and V is TRBV7-7; 8 nucleotides agree with TRBD1. The CDR3 is 14 amino acids. CDR1 SSHAT and CDR2 FNYEAQ come from the germline V gene (reference sequence). The CDR3 nucleotides are TGTGCTAGCAGCCCAGGACAGGGTGGTGAAAAACTGTTTTTT. Translating it yields CASSPGQGGEKLFF.

The genes are TRBV28 and TRBJ2-7; D is possibly TRBD2 (6 bases). Trimming stripped 5 bases from V and 2 bases from J, with 13 bases between. CDR1 and CDR2 (germline): MDHEN, SYDVKM. The CDR3 is made up of 14 amino acids. CDR3 in amino acids: CASSVADDTYEQYF. The CDR3 bases are TGTGCCAGCAGTGTAGCGGACGATACCTACGAGCAGTACTTC.

This clone has only one observation. This chain uses TRBV19 with TRBJ1-1, with D uncertain. The CDR3 loop spans 15 amino acids. The germline gives CDR1 LNHDA, CDR2 SQIVND (reference sequence). Trimming stripped 6 bases from V and 5 bases from J, with 19 bases between. CDR3 nucleotide sequence: TGTGCCAGTAGAGGAGGCCACGCCGTTAGGACTGAAGCTTTCTTT. Its translation is CASRGGHAVRTEAFF.

The V call is TRBV27, the J call TRBJ1-1; 7 bases agree with TRBD1. This CDR3 has 15 residues. Germline V gene data show CDR1 as MNHEY and CDR2 as SMNVEV (reference sequence). After removal of 7 bases from V and 5 bases from J, the junction contained 13 bases not matched to a gene. CDR3 sequence (DNA): TGTGCCAGCATCCCTACGGACAGGCTACCTACTGAAGCTTTCTTT. Protein: CASIPTDRLPTEAFF.

The chain employs TRBV6-6 and TRBJ1-5; D may be TRBD1 (6 bases). The CDR3 has 13 amino acids. Per the germline V gene, CDR1 is MNHNY and CDR2 is SVGAGI (reference sequence). V lost 8 bases to trimming and J lost 6 bases, with 14 bases between them. CDR3 DNA: TGTGCCAGCCAGGTTGGGGGCAGTCAGCCCCAGCATTTT. Its protein is CASQVGGSQPQHF.

The CDR3 reads CASSQDLAAGGPGELFF. The CDR3 DNA is TGCGCCAGCAGCCAAGATCTGGCGGCAGGGGGCCCCGGGGAGCTGTTTTTT. This chain connects TRBV4-3 to TRBJ2-2, with 8 bases matching TRBD1. Losses at the gene ends were 0 bases for V and 6 bases for J; bases not matched to a gene: 9. The germline gives CDR1 LGHNA, CDR2 YSLEER. The CDR3 covers 17 residues.

A single count supports this clone. V usage is TRBV6-5 and J usage is TRBJ1-2; 8 positions match TRBD1. The V segment lost 4 bases and the J segment 5 bases; nucleotides outside the gene matches: 6. The CDR3 runs to 14 residues. CDR1 and CDR2 (germline): MNHEY, SVGAGI. The CDR3 nucleotides are TGTGCCAGCAGTTCAGGGGGCGCAGGATATGGCTACACCTTC. It specifies CASSSGGAGYGYTF.

This clone appeared a few times. This chain connects TRBV3-1 (or the pseudogene TRBV3-2) to TRBJ2-1, with D unclear. Trimming left V 6 bases short and J 5 bases short, with 14 bases between. The length of the CDR3 is 14 residues. Germline lookup yields CDR1 LGHDT and CDR2 YNNKEL (reference sequence). CDR3 loop: CASRMRGSDNEQFF. CDR3 coding DNA: TGTGCCAGCAGAATGAGAGGATCTGACAATGAGCAGTTCTTC.

This rearrangement joins TRBV27 to TRBJ2-2; 7 bases map to TRBD1. The CDR3 length is 15 residues. The V and J ends lost 6 bases and 5 bases, in that order; junction bases with no gene match: 9. Germline assignment: CDR1 MNHEY and CDR2 SMNVEV (reference sequence). The CDR3 loop is CASRRTGASTGELFF. Here the CDR3 DNA reads TGTGCCAGCAGACGCACAGGGGCAAGTACCGGGGAGCTGTTTTTT.

This clone occurred a few times. The V call is TRBV4-1, the J call TRBJ2-3; D unresolved. The CDR3 runs 15 residues. Trimming left V 1 base short and J 4 bases short, with 12 bases between. Looked up from germline, CDR1 is MGHRA and CDR2 is YSYEKL. CDR3 loop: CASSQVHFRSDTQYF. The DNA for the CDR3 is TGCGCCAGCAGCCAAGTTCATTTCAGGTCAGATACGCAGTATTTT.

This chain connects TRBV7-9 to TRBJ1-1, with D hard to call. Per the germline V gene, CDR1 is SEHNR and CDR2 is FQNEAQ (reference sequence). With 5 bases removed from V and 1 base from J, the gap between germline ends came to 11 bases. This CDR3 contains 14 residues. This CDR3 reads CASSAPGGNTEAFF. The CDR3 bases are TGTGCCAGCAGCGCGCCCGGCGGGAACACTGAAGCTTTCTTT.

The DNA for the CDR3 is TGTGCCAGCAGTATCGGACAGAACAATGAGCAGTTCTTC. Translating gives CASSIGQNNEQFF. This chain links TRBV27 with TRBJ2-1; D is perhaps TRBD1 (6 bases). The CDR3 covers 13 residues. The V and J ends lost 5 bases and 5 bases respectively, with 10 bases between them. Germline loops: CDR1 MNHEY, CDR2 SMNVEV (reference sequence).